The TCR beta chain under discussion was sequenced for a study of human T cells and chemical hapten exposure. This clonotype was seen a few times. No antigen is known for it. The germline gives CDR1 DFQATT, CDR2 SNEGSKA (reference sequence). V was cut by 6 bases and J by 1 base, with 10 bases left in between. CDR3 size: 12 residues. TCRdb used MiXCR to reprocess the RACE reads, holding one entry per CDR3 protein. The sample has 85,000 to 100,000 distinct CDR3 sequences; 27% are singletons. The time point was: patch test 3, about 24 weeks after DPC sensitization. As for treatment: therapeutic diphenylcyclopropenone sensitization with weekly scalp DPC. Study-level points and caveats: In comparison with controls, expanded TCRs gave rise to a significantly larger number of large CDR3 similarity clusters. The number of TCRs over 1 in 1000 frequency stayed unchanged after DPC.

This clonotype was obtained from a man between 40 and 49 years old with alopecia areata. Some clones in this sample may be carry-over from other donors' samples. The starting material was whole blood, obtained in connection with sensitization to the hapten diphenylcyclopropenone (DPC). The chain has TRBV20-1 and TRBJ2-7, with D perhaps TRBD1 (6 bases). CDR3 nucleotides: TGCAGTGCCGGGGACACTTCCTACGAGCAGTACTTC. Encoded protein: CSAGDTSYEQYF.